Shown below are 7 T cell receptor beta chains from a single sample sequenced in a study of OX40 agonist ivuxolimab in advanced cancers. Assay used: immunoSEQ multiplex PCR; TCRdb lists only in-frame clones, some missing. The sample carries about 79,000 clones, about 90% recorded once. The sequences come from CD4+ or CD8+ T cells sorted from blood, collected in a trial of the OX40 agonist ivuxolimab. These TCRs come from an adult with an advanced solid tumor such as melanoma, head and neck, liver or kidney cancer.

The rearrangement links TRBV19 to TRBJ1-5, with a weak D call TRBD1 (6 bases). Looked up from germline, CDR1 is LNHDA and CDR2 is SQIVND (reference sequence). There are 15 residues in the CDR3. V was clipped by 3 bases and J by 7 bases, with 16 bases between them. In DNA form, the CDR3 reads TGTGCCAGTAGTATTCGAAAACAGGGTTACCAGCCCCAGCATTTT. It translates to CASSIRKQGYQPQHF.

This chain uses TRBV18 with TRBJ2-7; D is possibly TRBD1 (6 bases). The CDR3 has 15 residues. Germline CDR1 is KGHSH and CDR2 is LQKENI. Trimming removed 0 bases from V and 7 bases from J, with 16 bases in between. The CDR3 spells CASSPPNLQGGEQYF. Here the CDR3 DNA reads TGTGCCAGCTCACCACCGAATCTACAGGGCGGGGAGCAGTACTTC.

The chain has TRBV7-6 and TRBJ1-1; TRBD1 agrees at 8 bases. Germline V lookup: CDR1 SGHVS, CDR2 FNYEAQ. Trimming took 5 bases from V and 1 from J; bases not matched to a gene: 6. The CDR3 spans 15 residues. CDR3 region: CASSPGQGWNTEAFF. The CDR3 region has the DNA TGTGCCAGCAGCCCTGGACAGGGTTGGAACACTGAAGCTTTCTTT. Looking up the rest from reference TRBV7-6 and TRBJ1-1 gives the full variable domain: GAGVSQSPRYKVTKRGQDVALRCDPISGHVSLYWYRQALGQGPEFLTYFNYEAQQDKSGLPNDRFSAERPEGSISTLTIQRTEQRDSAMYRCASSPGQGWNTEAFFGQGTRLTVV.

The CDR3 DNA follows: TGTGCCAGCAGTTTAGGTTCGGGTAATCAGCCCCAGCATTTT. This encodes CASSLGSGNQPQHF. This sequence joins TRBV28 and TRBJ1-5; D ambiguous. Germline V gives CDR1 MDHEN, CDR2 SYDVKM. The ends were cut back, 2 bases at V and 4 bases at J, with 9 bases in the middle. The CDR3 spans 14 residues.

The chain links TRBV28 to TRBJ2-5; maybe TRBD1 (7 bases). Trimming pared 6 bases from V and 2 bases from J, leaving 10 bases between. The germline V gene has CDR1 MDHEN and CDR2 SYDVKM. The CDR3 runs to 13 residues. In nucleotides, the CDR3 is TGTGCCAGCAGGGGGGGACAGCAAGAGACCCAGTACTTC. Amino acids: CASRGGQQETQYF. The variable domain in full, completed from reference TRBV28 and TRBJ2-5, reads DVKVTQSSRYLVKRTGEKVFLECVQDMDHENMFWYRQDPGLGLRLIYFSYDVKMKEKGDIPEGYSVSREKKERFSLILESASTNQTSMYLCASRGGQQETQYFGPGTRLLVL.

The chain combines TRBV27 with TRBJ1-1; no clear D gene. V was shortened by 4 bases and J by 4 bases, with 10 bases between the two germline ends. CDR1 is MNHEY and CDR2 is SMNVEV in the germline V gene (reference sequence). This CDR3 spans 13 amino acids. The CDR3 reads CASSSDEATEAFF. CDR3 bases: TGTGCCAGCAGTTCCGATGAAGCCACTGAAGCTTTCTTT.

The chain has TRBV13 and TRBJ1-2, with TRBD1 identical over 9 bases. V gave up 5 bases and J gave up 5 bases; unmatched junction bases: 12. The CDR3 extends over 16 amino acids. Germline CDR1 is PRHDT and CDR2 is FYEKMQ (reference sequence). The CDR3 nucleotides read TGTGCCAGCAGCATGGGACAGGGCCAAGGAGGGTATGGCTACACCTTC. This translates into CASSMGQGQGGYGYTF. The variable domain in full, with the rest retrieved from reference TRBV13 and TRBJ1-2, is AAGVIQSPRHLIKEKRETATLKCYPIPRHDTVYWYQQGPGQDPQFLISFYEKMQSDKGSIPDRFSAQQFSDYHSELNMSSLELGDSALYFCASSMGQGQGGYGYTFGSGTRLTVV.